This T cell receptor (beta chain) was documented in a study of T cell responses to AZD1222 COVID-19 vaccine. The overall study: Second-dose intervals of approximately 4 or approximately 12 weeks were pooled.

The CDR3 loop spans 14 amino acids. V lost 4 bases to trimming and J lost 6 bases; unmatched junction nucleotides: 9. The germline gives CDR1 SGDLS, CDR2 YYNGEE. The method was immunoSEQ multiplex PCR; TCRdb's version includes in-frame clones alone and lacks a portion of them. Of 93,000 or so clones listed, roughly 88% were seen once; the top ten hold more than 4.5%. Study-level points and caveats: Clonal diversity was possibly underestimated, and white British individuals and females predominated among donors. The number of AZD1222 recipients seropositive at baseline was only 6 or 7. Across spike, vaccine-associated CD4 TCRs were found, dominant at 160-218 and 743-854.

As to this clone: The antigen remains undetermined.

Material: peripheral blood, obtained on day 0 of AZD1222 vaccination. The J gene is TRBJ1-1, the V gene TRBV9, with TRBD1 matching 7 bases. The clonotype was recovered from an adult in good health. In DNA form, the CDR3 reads TGTGCCAGCAGCTCCGGACAGGCCACTTCTGAAGCTTTCTTT. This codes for CASSSGQATSEAFF. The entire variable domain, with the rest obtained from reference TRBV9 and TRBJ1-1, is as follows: DSGVTQTPKHLITATGQRVTLRCSPRSGDLSVYWYQQSLDQGLQFLIQYYNGEERAKGNILERFSAQQFPDLHSELNLSSLELGDSALYFCASSSGQATSEAFFGQGTRLTVV.